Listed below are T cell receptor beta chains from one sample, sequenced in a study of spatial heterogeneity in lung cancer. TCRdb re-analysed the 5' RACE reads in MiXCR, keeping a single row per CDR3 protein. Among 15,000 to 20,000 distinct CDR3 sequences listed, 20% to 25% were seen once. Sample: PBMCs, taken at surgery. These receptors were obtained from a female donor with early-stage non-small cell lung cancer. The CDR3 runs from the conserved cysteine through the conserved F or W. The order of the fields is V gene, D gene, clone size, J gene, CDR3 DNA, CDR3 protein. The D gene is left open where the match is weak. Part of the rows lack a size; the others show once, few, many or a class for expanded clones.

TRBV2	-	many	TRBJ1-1	TGTGCCAGGATCTCAACGGACCGAAGGACTGAAGCTTTCTTT	CARISTDRRTEAFF
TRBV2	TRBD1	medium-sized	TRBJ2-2	TGTGCCAGCAGTCCCGGGACAGGGGGCACCGGGGAGCTGTTTTTT	CASSPGTGGTGELFF
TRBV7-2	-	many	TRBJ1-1	TGTGCCAGCAGCTTAGAGTTCAACACTGAAGCTTTCTTT	CASSLEFNTEAFF
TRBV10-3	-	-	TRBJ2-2	TGTGCCATCGACCGCACCGGGGAGCTGTTTTTT	CAIDRTGELFF
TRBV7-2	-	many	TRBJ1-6	TGTGCCAGCAGCTTAGCGGGGAGATCGAATAATTCACCCCTCCACTTT	CASSLAGRSNNSPLHF
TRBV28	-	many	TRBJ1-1	TGTGCCAGCAGTGATCTGGGGGAATCGGTGAACACTGAAGCTTTCTTT	CASSDLGESVNTEAFF
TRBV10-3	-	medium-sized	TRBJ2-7	TGTGCCATCAGTGAGCGGGGAAAGGGGACCTACGAGCAGTACTTC	CAISERGKGTYEQYF
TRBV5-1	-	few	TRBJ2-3	TGCGCCAGCAGCCCGACAGGTCTGGCAGATACGCAGTATTTT	CASSPTGLADTQYF
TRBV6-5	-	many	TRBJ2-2	TGTGCCAGCAGTTACGAATTGGACACATACACCGGGGAGCTGTTTTTT	CASSYELDTYTGELFF
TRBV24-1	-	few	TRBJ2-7	TGTGCCACCAGTGATTCGGCGGTCCTACCCTACGAGCAGTACTTC	CATSDSAVLPYEQYF
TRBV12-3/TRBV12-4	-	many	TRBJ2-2	TGTGCCAGCAGTTTAGTACGAGGCAAGCCCGGGGAGCTGTTTTTT	CASSLVRGKPGELFF
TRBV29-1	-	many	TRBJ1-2	TGCAGCGTTGCGTTTTCGGGGGATGACGGCTACACCTTC	CSVAFSGDDGYTF
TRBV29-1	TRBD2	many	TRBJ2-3	TGCAGCGTTGAAGTAAATAGGTTGGCGGGAGTGGGAGATACGCAGTATTTT	CSVEVNRLAGVGDTQYF
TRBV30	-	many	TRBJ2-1	TGTGCCTGGAGTGAGTACTATAGCTCCCACAATGAGCAGTTCTTC	CAWSEYYSSHNEQFF
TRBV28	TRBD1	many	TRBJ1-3	TGTGCCAGCAGTCCCCTCGGTCAGGGGGCAACTGAGAACACCATATATTTT	CASSPLGQGATENTIYF
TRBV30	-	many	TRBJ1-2	TGTGCCTGGAGTGTACGGCTTGGCTACACCTTC	CAWSVRLGYTF
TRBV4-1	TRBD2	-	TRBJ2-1	TGCGCCAGCAGCCAAGATGCGCTAGCGGGAGTGGTCAATGAGCAGTTCTTC	CASSQDALAGVVNEQFF
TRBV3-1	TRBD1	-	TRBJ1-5	TGTGCCAGCAGCCCTGAGGGACAGGGACGTCAGCCCCAGCATTTT	CASSPEGQGRQPQHF